Here is one T cell receptor beta chain with its context. Its antigen is unknown. No much larger clone is present one base from it, and per-base qualities are unavailable. This record comes from a study of shared clonotypes between healthy human individuals (dated by TCRdb to the early 2020s). Background for the entire study: Three men and a couple of women, aged 18 to 49 years, made up the cohort. For each donor, three plates each were used for CD4 naive and CD4 memory, two plates were used for CD8 naive, and one plate was used for CD8 memory. Blood TCR repertoires of a handful of healthy adults were deeply sequenced to estimate repertoire size and the extent of clonotype sharing between individuals. To increase sequencing depth and limit assay-specific biases, TCR repertoire library preparation and sequencing were carried out by different laboratories using diverse techniques. Between about 0.94 and 10 billion PBMCs per donor were obtained by leukapheresis. What the work shows at the level of the full study, not this receptor alone: The genetic and exposure-history diversity represented was limited by the small number of donors. Even with the large sequencing depth, rarefaction of the sorted-subset datasets indicated that sequencing was incomplete. Sharing across several donors was observed for 5% to 6.5% of naive CD4, 3.5% of naive CD8, 2% to 2.5% of memory CD4, and about 0.4% of memory CD8 clonotypes. Sampling was restricted to blood, and TCR repertoires in tissues likely differ from the TCR repertoires found in blood. Clonotypes shared by all four sorted-subset donors showed higher generation probabilities than non-shared clonotypes. Based on pairwise subsampling, the degree of clonotype sharing among donors was expected to be affected by sequencing depth. Estimated clonotype richness was generally larger for naive than for memory subsets.

The germline ends are 6 bases apart after V is trimmed by 0 bases and J by 9 bases. The germline V gene encodes CDR1 SGHDN and CDR2 FVKESK. The CDR3 measures 11 amino acids from cysteine to phenylalanine. Of all the DNA, just the CDR3 is kept, 33 bases in frame from base 1. The donors were healthy, HIV-negative adults with no recently reported acute infections or vaccinations. All donors were Caucasian adults living in Nashville, Tennessee, USA. CD4+ T cells were enriched by magnetic negative selection, after which naive cells were positively selected on CD45RA and the negative fraction was taken as the memory subset. Blood was collected by leukapheresis, and PBMCs were isolated by Ficoll-Histopaque density gradient centrifugation and then cryopreserved in liquid nitrogen vapor phase. Analytical flow cytometry was used to check the purity and quantity of every magnetically sorted T cell population. Genomic DNA was isolated from each sorted fraction and quantified by UV absorbance on a Nanodrop 2000c.

TCR CDR3 regions were amplified from genomic DNA by multiplex PCR using the deep immunoSEQ assay. For each cell subset, the extracted genomic DNA was distributed evenly across all wells of several immunoSEQ 96-well plates, and each plate served as one replicate. For sorted subsets, approximately 200 ng of genomic DNA, equivalent to tens of thousands of T cell genomes, went into each replicate PCR. Purified libraries were quantified with a Qubit 3.0 fluorometer, sized on a Bioanalyzer 2100, and re-quantified with the KAPA Library Quantification kit. A separate single-read 150-cycle Illumina NextSeq 550 flow cell was used to sequence each immunoSEQ 96-well plate. In the authors' own workflow: Because the immunoSEQ output included only junctional sequences and no quality scores, the filtering could not be the same as the filtering used for full-length reads. Sequences were annotated with PyIR, a Python wrapper for IgBLAST v1.9, and V/J genes and CDR3 were assigned using IMGT germline references. Any read was removed if the V/J assignment was weak (E-value above 1e-6), the CDR3 was missing, or the read contained stop codons, out-of-frame junctions, or ambiguous translated residues. V3J clonotypes were defined by identical inferred V gene, J gene, and CDR3 amino acid sequence. Percentage overlap between repertoires was computed as shared unique clonotypes divided by the size of the smaller repertoire. Repertoire richness was assessed with RTK rarefaction, the Chao1 estimator, and Recon v2.1 estimates of unobserved clonotypes. Generation probabilities for all TCRbeta clonotypes obtained by the gDNA method from a handful of donors were computed using OLGA. The source is immuneACCESS, and TCRdb retained only in-frame sequences with V and J called. Part of the clones is not carried over; for the studies checked, unresolved V genes explain less than half of this, and the remainder is unexplained. That table furnishes V, J and clone size, whereas the DNA furnished D and trimming. The sample table records roughly 1,100,000 clones; about 80% of these occur just once. The ten largest account for approximately 1.5% of the sample.

Recombination linked TRBV14 to TRBJ2-7; confidence is insufficient to name the D gene. The TCR comes from a man between 18 and 35 years old in good health. Sequencing was done on a sample of memory CD4+ T cells sorted from blood. The cell subset or site label on this specimen signifies: CD45RA-negative fraction. The CDR3 in this case is CASSQEWGQYF. The DNA sequence reads TGTGCCAGCAGCCAAGAGTGGGGGCAGTACTTC. When the CDR3 is completed using the reference TRBV14 and TRBJ2-7 genes on either side, the full variable domain is EAGVTQFPSHSVIEKGQTVTLRCDPISGHDNLYWYRRVMGKEIKFLLHFVKESKQDESGMPNNRFLAERTGGTYSTLKVQPAELEDSGVYFCASSQEWGQYFGPGTRLTVT.